This T cell receptor (beta chain) was identified during a study of PD-1 blockade in classical Hodgkin lymphoma. For the study at large: Intravenous infusions of nivolumab 3 mg/kg reached patients every 2 weeks.

Relapse was seen in all patients after autologous stem cell transplantation, and brentuximab vedotin exposure was variable. Complete response, partial response or progressive disease was recorded as best response. This clone turned up a few times. No antigen is known for it. The CDR3 sequence is 14 residues long. CDR1 is SGHRS, CDR2 YFSETQ, per germline. The V and J ends lost 4 bases and 6 bases, in that order; junction bases with no gene match: 9. General study points: Exclusion was applied to patients who started nivolumab under 1 year after ASCT.

Here immunoSEQ multiplex PCR was the method, and the copy in TCRdb shows in-frame clones only, minus some. Of about 46,000 clones in the sample, 73% were seen once. V gene TRBV5-1 combines with J gene TRBJ1-1, with 7 bases fitting TRBD1. The sequenced sample was peripheral blood mononuclear cells (PBMCs), obtained at baseline. The sequence was obtained from a human donor with classical Hodgkin lymphoma. The CDR3 loop is CASSPFGGQAEAFF. The CDR3 bases are TGCGCCAGCAGCCCGTTCGGAGGACAGGCTGAAGCTTTCTTT.